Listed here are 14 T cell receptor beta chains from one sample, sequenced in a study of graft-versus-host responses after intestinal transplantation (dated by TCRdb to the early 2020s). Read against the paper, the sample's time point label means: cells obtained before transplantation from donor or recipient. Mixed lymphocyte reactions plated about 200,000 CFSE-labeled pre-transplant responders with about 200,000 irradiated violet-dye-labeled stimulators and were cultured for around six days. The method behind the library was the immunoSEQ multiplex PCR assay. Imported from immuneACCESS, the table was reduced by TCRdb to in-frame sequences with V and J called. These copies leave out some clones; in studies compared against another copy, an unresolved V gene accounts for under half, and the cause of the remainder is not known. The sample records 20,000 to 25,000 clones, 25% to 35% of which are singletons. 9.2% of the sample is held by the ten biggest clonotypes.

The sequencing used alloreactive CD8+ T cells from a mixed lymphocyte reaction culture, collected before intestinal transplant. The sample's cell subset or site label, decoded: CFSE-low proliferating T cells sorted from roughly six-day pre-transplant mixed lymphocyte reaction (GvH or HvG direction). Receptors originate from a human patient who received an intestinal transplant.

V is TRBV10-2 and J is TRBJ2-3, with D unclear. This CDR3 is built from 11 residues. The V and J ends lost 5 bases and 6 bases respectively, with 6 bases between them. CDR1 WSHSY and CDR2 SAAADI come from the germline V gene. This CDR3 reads CASSWADTQYF. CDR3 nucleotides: TGCGCCAGCAGTTGGGCGGATACGCAGTATTTT.

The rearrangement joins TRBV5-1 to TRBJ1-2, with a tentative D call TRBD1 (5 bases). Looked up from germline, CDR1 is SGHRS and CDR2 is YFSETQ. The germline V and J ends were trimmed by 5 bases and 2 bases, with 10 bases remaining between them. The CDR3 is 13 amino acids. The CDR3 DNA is TGCGCCAGCAGGGGGGACCTCAACTATGGCTACACCTTC. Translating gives CASRGDLNYGYTF.

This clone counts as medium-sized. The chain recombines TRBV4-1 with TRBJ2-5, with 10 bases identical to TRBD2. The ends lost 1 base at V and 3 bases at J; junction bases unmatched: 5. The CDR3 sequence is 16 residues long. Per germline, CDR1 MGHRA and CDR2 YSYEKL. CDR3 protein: CASSQALAGRKETQYF. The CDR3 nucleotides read TGCGCCAGCAGCCAAGCACTAGCGGGGAGGAAAGAGACCCAGTACTTC.

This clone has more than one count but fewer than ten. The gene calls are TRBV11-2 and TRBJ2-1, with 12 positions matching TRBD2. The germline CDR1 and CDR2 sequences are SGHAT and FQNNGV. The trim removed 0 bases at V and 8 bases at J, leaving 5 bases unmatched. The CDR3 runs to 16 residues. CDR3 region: CASSLEVASGRDEQFF. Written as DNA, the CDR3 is TGTGCCAGCAGCTTAGAGGTAGCTAGCGGGAGGGATGAGCAGTTCTTC.

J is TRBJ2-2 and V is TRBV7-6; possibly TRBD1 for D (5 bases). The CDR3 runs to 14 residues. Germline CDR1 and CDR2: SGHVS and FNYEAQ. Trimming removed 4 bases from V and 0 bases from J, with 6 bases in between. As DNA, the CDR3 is TGTGCCAGCAGCTCGGACACGAACACCGGGGAGCTGTTTTTT. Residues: CASSSDTNTGELFF.

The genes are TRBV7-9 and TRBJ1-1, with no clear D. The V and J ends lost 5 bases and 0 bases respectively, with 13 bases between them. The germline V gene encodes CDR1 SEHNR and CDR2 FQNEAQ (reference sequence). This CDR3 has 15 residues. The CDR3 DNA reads TGTGCCAGCAGCCCCAGGAGCTTGGTGAACACTGAAGCTTTCTTT. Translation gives CASSPRSLVNTEAFF.

CDR3 protein: CSVEVSGEDYGYTF. DNA for the CDR3: TGCAGCGTTGAAGTTTCAGGGGAAGACTATGGCTACACCTTC. J is TRBJ1-2 and V is TRBV29-1; possible D gene TRBD1, 6 bases. The CDR3 has 14 amino acids. V was shortened by 1 base and J by 3 bases, with 12 bases between the two germline ends. Germline V gives CDR1 SQVTM, CDR2 ANQGSEA. Filled out from reference TRBV29-1 and TRBJ1-2, the complete variable domain reads SAVISQKPSRDICQRGTSLTIQCQVDSQVTMMFWYRQQPGQSLTLIATANQGSEATYESGFVIDKFPISRPNLTFSTLTVSNMSPEDSSIYLCSVEVSGEDYGYTFGSGTRLTVV.

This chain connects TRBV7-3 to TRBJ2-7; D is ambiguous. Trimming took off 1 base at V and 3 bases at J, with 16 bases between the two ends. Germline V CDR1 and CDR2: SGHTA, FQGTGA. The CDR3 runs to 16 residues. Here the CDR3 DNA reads TGTGCCAGCAGCTTAATGTTCCGGACCCCCGTCTACGAGCAGTACTTC. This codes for CASSLMFRTPVYEQYF.

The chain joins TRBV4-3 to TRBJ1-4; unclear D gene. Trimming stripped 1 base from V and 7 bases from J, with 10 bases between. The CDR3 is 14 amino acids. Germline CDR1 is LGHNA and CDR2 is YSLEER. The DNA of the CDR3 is TGCGCCAGCAGCCAAGGGCCGGGGAGTGAAAAACTGTTTTTT. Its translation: CASSQGPGSEKLFF.

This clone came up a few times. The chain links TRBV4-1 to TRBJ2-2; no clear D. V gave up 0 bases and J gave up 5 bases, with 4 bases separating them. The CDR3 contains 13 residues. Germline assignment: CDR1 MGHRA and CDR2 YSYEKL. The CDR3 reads CASSQEATGELFF. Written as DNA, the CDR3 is TGCGCCAGCAGCCAAGAGGCGACCGGGGAGCTGTTTTTT.

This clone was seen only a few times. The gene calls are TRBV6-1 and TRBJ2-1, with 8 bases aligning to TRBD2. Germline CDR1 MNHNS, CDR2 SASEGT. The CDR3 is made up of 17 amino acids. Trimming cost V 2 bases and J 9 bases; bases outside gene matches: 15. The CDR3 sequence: CASSELGGRFKWGEQFF. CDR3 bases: TGTGCCAGCAGTGAACTCGGCGGGAGGTTCAAGTGGGGTGAGCAGTTCTTC.

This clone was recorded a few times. The CDR3 DNA reads TGCGCCAGCAGTGTTGGTAGCGGGGGCCTCCAAGAGACCCAGTACTTC. Residues: CASSVGSGGLQETQYF. The V gene is TRBV10-2, the J gene TRBJ2-5; 9 nucleotides match TRBD2. Germline lookup yields CDR1 WSHSY and CDR2 SAAADI. The V and J ends lost 4 bases and 1 base, in that order; junction bases with no gene match: 7. The CDR3 covers 16 residues.

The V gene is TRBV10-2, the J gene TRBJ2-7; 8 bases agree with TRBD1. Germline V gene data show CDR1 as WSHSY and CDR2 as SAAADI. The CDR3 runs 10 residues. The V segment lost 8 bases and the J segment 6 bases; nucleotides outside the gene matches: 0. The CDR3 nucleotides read TGCGCCAGCGGGACAGGCGAGCAGTACTTC. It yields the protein CASGTGEQYF.

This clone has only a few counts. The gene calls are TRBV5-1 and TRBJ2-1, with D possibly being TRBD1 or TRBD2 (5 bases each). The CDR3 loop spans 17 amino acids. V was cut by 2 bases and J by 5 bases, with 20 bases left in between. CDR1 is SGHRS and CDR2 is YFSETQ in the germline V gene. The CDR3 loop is CASSFIPLGELDNEQFF. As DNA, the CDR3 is TGCGCCAGCAGCTTTATTCCTTTGGGGGAGCTCGACAATGAGCAGTTCTTC.